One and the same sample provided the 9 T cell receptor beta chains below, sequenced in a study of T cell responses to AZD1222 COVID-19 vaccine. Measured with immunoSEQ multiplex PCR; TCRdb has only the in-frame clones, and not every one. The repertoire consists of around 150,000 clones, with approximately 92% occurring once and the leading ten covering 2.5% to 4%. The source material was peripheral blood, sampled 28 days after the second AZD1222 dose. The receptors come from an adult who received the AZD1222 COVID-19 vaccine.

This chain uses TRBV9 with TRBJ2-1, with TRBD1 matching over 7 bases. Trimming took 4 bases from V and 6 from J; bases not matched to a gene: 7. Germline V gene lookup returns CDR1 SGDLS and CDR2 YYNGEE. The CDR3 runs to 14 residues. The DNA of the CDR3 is TGTGCCAGCAGCATACCCGGGACAGCCAATGAGCAGTTCTTC. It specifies CASSIPGTANEQFF.

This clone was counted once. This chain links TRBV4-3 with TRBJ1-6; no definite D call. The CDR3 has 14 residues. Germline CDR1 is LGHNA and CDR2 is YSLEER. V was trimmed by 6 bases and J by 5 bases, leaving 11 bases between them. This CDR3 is CASRPRMDNSPLHF. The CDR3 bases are TGCGCCAGCAGGCCCCGGATGGATAATTCACCCCTCCACTTT.

The CDR3 region has the DNA TGTGCCAGCAGTCCCGGGACAGTGGGCGAAAAACTGTTTTTT. It yields the protein CASSPGTVGEKLFF. The chain is built from TRBV2 and TRBJ1-4, with 7 bases that match TRBD1. Germline CDR1 reads SNHLY; CDR2 reads FYNNEI. The V gene end was trimmed by 5 bases and the J gene end by 8 bases; junction bases not matched to a gene: 8. This CDR3 has 14 residues.

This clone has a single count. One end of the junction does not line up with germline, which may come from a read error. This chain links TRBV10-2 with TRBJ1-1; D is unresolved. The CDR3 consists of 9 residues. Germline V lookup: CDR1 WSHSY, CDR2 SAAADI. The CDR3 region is CASHLPGYF. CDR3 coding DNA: TGCGCCAGTCATCTACCGGGTTACTTT.

The CDR3 loop reads CASSSEGQPVWANEKLFF. The CDR3 nucleotides read TGTGCCAGCAGTTCGGAGGGACAGCCAGTTTGGGCTAATGAAAAACTGTTTTTT. The V and J genes are TRBV7-2 and TRBJ1-4, with 7 bases that match TRBD1. The CDR3 spans 18 residues. Trimming at V came to 6 bases and at J to 3 bases, leaving 16 bases not matched to a gene. CDR1 and CDR2 from the germline V gene are SGHTA and FQGNSA. The whole variable domain, remainder taken from reference TRBV7-2 and TRBJ1-4, is GAGVSQSPSNKVTEKGKDVELRCDPISGHTALYWYRQSLGQGLEFLIYFQGNSAPDKSGLPSDRFSAERTGGSVSTLTIQRTQQEDSAVYLCASSSEGQPVWANEKLFFGSGTQLSVL.

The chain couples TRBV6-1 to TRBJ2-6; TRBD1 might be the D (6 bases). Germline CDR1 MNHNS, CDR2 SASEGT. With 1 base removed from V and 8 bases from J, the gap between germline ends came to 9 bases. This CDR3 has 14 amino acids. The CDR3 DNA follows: TGTGCCAGCAGTGAAGGAGGGGGTACCAACGTCCTGACTTTC. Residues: CASSEGGGTNVLTF.

DNA of the CDR3: TGTGCCAGCAGTCCGACTAGCGGGAGGGCCGGGGCCTACGAGCAGTACTTC. Its translation is CASSPTSGRAGAYEQYF. The chain uses TRBV6-2 or TRBV6-3 and TRBJ2-7, with 14 bases that match TRBD2. J was trimmed by 2 bases and V by 5 bases; bases with no gene match: 8. The CDR3 covers 17 residues. Germline V gene data show CDR1 as MNHEY and CDR2 as SVGEGT.

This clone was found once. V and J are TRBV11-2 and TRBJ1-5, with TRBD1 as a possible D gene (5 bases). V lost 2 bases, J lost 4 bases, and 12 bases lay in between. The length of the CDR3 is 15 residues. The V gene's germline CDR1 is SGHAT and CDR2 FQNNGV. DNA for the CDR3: TGTGCCAGCAGCTTACAGGGAAGGAGGAATCAGCCCCAGCATTTT. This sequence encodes CASSLQGRRNQPQHF.

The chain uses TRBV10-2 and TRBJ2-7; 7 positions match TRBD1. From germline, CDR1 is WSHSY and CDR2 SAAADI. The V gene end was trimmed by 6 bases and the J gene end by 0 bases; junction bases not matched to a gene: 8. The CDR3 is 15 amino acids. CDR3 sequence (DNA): TGCGCCAGCAGCGAAGGACAGGAGAGCTCCTACGAGCAGTACTTC. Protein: CASSEGQESSYEQYF.